The 2 T cell receptor beta chains in this list originate from one sample, sequenced in a study of control samples from healthy donors and cancer patients. The data were produced by immunoSEQ multiplex PCR, yet TCRdb's version contains in-frame clones alone and is incomplete. The sample lists 90,000 to 100,000 clones, approximately 80% occurring once. Sequencing was carried out using blood. The source is a woman aged 25 to 39 in good health.

On this clone: Other nucleotide sequences in the sample specify the same CDR3. The V and J genes are TRBV7-2 and TRBJ2-1; D tentatively reads TRBD1 or TRBD2 (5 bases each). With 5 bases removed from V and 4 bases from J, the gap between germline ends came to 15 bases. Germline CDR1 reads SGHTA; CDR2 reads FQGNSA. The CDR3 is 15 residues long. The CDR3 reads CASSLGPGSYNEQFF. For the CDR3, the DNA is TGTGCCAGCAGCCTGGGACCCGGCTCATACAATGAGCAGTTCTTC.

The J gene is TRBJ2-3, the V gene TRBV3-1 (or the pseudogene TRBV3-2), with 9 bases lining up with TRBD1. The V and J ends lost 4 bases and 0 bases, in that order; junction bases with no gene match: 5. The CDR3 is 16 residues long. In germline, CDR1 is LGHDT, CDR2 YNNKEL (reference sequence). This CDR3 is CASSRGTGFSTDTQYF. DNA of the CDR3: TGTGCCAGCAGCCGGGGGACAGGGTTTAGCACAGATACGCAGTATTTT.